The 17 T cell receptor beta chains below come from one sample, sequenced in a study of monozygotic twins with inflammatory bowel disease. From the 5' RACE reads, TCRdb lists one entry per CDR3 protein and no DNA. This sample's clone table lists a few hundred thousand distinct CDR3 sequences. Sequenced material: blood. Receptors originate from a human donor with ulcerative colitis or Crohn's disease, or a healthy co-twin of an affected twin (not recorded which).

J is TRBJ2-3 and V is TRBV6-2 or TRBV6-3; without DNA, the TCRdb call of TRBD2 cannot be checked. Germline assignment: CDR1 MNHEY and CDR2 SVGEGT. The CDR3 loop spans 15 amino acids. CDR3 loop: CASSYSGPFTDTQYF.

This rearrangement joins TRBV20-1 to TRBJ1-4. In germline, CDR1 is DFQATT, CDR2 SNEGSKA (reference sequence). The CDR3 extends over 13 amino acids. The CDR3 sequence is CSARDRHPEKLFF.

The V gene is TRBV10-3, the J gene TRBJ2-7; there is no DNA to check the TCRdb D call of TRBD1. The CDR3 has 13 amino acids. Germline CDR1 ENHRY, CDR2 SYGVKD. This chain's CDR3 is CAISGTGGYEQYF.

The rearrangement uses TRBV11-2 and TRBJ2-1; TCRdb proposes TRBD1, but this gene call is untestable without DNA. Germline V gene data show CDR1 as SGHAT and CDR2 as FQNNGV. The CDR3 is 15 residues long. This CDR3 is CASSLGPGKRNEQFF. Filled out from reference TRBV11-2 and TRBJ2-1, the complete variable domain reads EAGVAQSPRYKIIEKRQSVAFWCNPISGHATLYWYQQILGQGPKLLIQFQNNGVVDDSQLPKDRFSAERLKGVDSTLKIQPAKLEDSAVYLCASSLGPGKRNEQFFGPGTRLTVL.

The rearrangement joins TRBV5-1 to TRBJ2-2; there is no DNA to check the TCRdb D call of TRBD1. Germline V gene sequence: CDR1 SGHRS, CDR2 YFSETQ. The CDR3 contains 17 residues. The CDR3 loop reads CASSLPPIGDDTGELFF.

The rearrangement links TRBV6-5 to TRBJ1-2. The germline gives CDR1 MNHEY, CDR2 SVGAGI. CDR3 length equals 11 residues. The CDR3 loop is CASSTRHSTSF.

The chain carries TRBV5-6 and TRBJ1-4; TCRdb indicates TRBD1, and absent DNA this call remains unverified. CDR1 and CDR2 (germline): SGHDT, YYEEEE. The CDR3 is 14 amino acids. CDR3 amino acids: CASSSTGYSEKLFF.

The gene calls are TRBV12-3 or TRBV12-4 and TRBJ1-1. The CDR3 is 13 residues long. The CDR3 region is CATRWGRNTEAFF.

The CDR3 loop is CASSLEGQGVGKLFF. The V call is TRBV7-2, the J call TRBJ1-4; TCRdb returns TRBD1, unconfirmable since there is no DNA. The CDR3 consists of 15 residues. In germline, CDR1 is SGHTA, CDR2 FQGNSA.

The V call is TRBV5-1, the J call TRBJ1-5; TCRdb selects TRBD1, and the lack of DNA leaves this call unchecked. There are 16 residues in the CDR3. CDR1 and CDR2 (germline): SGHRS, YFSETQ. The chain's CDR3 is CASSLDATGSGQPQHF.

The CDR3 reads CASRGGVYEQYF. The genes are TRBV6-5 and TRBJ2-7; TCRdb calls TRBD2, which cannot be checked without DNA. Germline CDR1 and CDR2: MNHEY and SVGAGI. The CDR3 length is 12 residues.

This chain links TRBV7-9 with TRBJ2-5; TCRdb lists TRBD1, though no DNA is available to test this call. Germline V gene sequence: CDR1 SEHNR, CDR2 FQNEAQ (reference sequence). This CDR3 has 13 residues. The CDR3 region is CASATGTEETQYF.

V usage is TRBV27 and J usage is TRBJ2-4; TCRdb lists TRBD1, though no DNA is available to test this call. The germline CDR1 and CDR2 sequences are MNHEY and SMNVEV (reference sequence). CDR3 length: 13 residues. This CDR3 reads CASSRTGTFIQYF.

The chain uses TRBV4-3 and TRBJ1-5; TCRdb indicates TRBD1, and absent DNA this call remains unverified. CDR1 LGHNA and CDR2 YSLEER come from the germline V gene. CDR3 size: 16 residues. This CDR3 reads CASSPTWARDLAPQRF.

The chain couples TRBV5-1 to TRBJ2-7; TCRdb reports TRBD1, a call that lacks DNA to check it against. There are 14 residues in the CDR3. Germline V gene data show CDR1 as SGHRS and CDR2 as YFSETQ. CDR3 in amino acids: CASTPGTGRDEQYF.

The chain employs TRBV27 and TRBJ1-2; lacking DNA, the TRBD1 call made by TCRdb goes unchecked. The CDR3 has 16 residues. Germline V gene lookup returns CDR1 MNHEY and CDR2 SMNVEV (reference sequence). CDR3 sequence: CASRERPGQGLRGYTF.

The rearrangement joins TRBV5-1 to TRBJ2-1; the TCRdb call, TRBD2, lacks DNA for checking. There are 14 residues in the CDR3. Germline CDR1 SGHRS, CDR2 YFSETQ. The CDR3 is CASSLVAGINEQFF.